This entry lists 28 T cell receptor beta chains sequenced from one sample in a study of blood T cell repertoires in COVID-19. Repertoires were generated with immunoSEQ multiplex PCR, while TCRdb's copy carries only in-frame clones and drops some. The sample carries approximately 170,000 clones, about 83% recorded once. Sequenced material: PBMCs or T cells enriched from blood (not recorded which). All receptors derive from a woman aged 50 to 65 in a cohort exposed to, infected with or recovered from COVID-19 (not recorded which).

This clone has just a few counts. In DNA form, the CDR3 reads TGTGCCAGCAGCTTCGGACTAGCGGGTTCTTCAGATACGCAGTATTTT. This translates into CASSFGLAGSSDTQYF. The chain combines TRBV11-3 with TRBJ2-3; TRBD2 matches at 11 bases. This CDR3 is 16 amino acids long. The J segment lost 4 bases and the V segment lost 3 bases, leaving 6 bases of the junction unmatched. Germline V lookup: CDR1 SGHNT, CDR2 YENEEA.

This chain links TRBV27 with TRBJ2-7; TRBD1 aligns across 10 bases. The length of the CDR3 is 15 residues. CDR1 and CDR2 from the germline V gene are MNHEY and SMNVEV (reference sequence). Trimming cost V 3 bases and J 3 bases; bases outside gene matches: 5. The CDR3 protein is CASSLATGGSYEQYF. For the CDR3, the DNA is TGTGCCAGCAGTTTGGCGACAGGGGGCAGCTACGAGCAGTACTTC.

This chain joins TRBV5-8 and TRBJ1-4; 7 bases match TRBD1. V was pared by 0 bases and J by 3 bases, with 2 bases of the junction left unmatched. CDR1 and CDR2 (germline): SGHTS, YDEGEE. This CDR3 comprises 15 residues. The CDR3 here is CASSLGDRSNEKLFF. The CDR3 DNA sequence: TGTGCCAGCAGCTTGGGGGACAGATCTAATGAAAAACTGTTTTTT.

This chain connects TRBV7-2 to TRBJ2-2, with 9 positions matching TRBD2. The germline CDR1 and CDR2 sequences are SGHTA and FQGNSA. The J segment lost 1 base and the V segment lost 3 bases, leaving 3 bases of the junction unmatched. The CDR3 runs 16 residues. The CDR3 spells CASSFTSGLNTGELFF. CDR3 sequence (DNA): TGTGCCAGCAGCTTCACTAGCGGGCTGAACACCGGGGAGCTGTTTTTT.

CDR3 protein: CASYRGQGNTIYF. CDR3 DNA sequence: TGTGCCAGCTACAGGGGGCAGGGAAACACCATATATTTT. The rearrangement uses TRBV28 and TRBJ1-3; 9 positions match TRBD1. The junction had 3 bases not matched to a gene; V was cut back by 8 bases and J by 4 bases. Germline V gives CDR1 MDHEN, CDR2 SYDVKM. The CDR3 runs to 13 residues.

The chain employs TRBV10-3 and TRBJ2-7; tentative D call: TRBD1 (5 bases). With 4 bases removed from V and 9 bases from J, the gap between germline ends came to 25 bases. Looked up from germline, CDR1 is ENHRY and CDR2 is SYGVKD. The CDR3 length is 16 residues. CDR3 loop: CAISVGLDSPDYGQYF. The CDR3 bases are TGTGCCATCAGTGTTGGTCTTGACAGTCCCGATTATGGGCAGTACTTC.

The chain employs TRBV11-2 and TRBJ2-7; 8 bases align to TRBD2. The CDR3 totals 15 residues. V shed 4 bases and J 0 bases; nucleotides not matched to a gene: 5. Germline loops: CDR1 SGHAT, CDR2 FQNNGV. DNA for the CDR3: TGTGCCAGCAGCTATGTAGCGGGGAGCTCCTACGAGCAGTACTTC. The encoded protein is CASSYVAGSSYEQYF.

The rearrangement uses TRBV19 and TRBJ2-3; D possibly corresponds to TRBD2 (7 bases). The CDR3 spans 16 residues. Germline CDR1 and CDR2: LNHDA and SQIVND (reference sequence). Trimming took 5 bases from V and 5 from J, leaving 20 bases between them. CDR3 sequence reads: CASSPLGGAGEDTQYF. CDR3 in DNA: TGTGCCAGTAGTCCCTTAGGGGGGGCCGGGGAAGATACGCAGTATTTT. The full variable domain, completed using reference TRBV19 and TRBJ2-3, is DGGITQSPKYLFRKEGQNVTLSCEQNLNHDAMYWYRQDPGQGLRLIYYSQIVNDFQKGDIAEGYSVSREKKESFPLTVTSAQKNPTAFYLCASSPLGGAGEDTQYFGPGTRLTVL.

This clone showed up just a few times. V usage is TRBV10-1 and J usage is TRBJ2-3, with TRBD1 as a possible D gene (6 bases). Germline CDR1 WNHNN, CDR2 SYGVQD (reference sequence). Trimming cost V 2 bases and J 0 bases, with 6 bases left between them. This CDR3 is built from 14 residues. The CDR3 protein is CASSEQGSTDTQYF. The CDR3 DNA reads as TGCGCCAGCAGTGAGCAGGGGAGCACAGATACGCAGTATTTT.

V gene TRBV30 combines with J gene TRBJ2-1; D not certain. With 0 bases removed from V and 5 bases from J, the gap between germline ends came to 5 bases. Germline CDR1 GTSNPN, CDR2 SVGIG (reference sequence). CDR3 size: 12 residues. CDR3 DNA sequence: TGTGCCTGGAGTGTATCGGACAATGAGCAGTTCTTC. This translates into CAWSVSDNEQFF. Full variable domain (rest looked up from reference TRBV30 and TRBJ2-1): SQTIHQWPATLVQPVGSPLSLECTVEGTSNPNLYWYRQAAGRGLQLLFYSVGIGQISSEVPQNLSASRPQDRQFILSSKKLLLSDSGFYLCAWSVSDNEQFFGPGTRLTVL.

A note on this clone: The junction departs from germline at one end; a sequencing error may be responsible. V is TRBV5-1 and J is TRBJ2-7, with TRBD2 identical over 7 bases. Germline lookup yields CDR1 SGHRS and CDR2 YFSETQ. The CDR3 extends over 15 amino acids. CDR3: CASSLVVAGNYEQYF. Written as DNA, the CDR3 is TGCGCCAGCAGTTTGGTAGTAGCGGGTAACTACGAGCAGTACTTC.

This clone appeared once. The CDR3 DNA follows: TGTGCCAGCAGTGTCAGGGGGGACAGGGGGCCCGCTGGCTACACCTTC. This codes for CASSVRGDRGPAGYTF. The genes are TRBV2 and TRBJ1-2; TRBD1 matches at 12 bases. CDR3 length: 16 residues. Germline CDR1 reads SNHLY; CDR2 reads FYNNEI. The V and J ends lost 4 bases and 7 bases, in that order; junction bases with no gene match: 10.

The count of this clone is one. The CDR3: CASSIDGQGGRVVDEKLFF. CDR3 nucleotide sequence: TGTGCCAGTAGTATAGATGGACAGGGGGGGAGAGTGGTGGATGAAAAACTGTTTTTT. This chain links TRBV19 with TRBJ1-4; 10 bases match TRBD1. This CDR3 has 19 residues. V lost 0 bases and J lost 6; bases outside the gene matches: 13. Germline CDR1 reads LNHDA; CDR2 reads SQIVND (reference sequence).

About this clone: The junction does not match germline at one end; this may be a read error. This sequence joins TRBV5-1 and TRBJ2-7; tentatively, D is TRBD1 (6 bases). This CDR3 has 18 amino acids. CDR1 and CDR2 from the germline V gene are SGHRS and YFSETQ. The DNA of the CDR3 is TGCGCCAGCAGCTTGGCCCCCCGGGGTGGGACCTCAGTAACCCCAGGGGACTTC. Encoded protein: CASSLAPRGGTSVTPGDF.

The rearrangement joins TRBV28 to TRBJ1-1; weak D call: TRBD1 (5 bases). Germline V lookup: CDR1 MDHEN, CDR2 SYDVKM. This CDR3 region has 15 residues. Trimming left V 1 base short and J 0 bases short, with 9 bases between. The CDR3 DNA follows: TGTGCCAGCAGTTTATCAGGGAAAATGAACACTGAAGCTTTCTTT. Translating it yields CASSLSGKMNTEAFF.

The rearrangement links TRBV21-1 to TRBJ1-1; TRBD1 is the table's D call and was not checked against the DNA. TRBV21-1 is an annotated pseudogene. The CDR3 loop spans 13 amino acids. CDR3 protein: CASSRSGQEEAFF. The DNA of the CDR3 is TGTGCCAGCAGCAGGAGTGGACAGGAAGAAGCTTTCTTT.

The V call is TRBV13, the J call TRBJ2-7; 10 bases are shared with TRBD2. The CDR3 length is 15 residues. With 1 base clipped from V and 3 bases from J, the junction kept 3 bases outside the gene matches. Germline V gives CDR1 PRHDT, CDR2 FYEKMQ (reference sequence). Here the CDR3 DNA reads TGTGCCAGCAGCTTAGTTTCTAGCGGGAGCTACGAGCAGTACTTC. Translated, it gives CASSLVSSGSYEQYF.

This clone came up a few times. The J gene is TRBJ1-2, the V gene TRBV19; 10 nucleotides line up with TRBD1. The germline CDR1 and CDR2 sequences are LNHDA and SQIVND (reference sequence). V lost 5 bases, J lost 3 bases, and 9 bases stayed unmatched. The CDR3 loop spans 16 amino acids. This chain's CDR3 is CASSSTGGGLDYGYTF. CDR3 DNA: TGTGCCAGTAGTTCGACAGGGGGCGGATTGGACTATGGCTACACCTTC.

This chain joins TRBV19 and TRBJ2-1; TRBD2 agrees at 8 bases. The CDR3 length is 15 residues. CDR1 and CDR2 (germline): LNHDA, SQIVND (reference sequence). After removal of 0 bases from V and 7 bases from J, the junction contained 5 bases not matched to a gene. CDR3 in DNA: TGTGCCAGTAGTATAGAAGCGGGAGTTTATAATGAGCAGTTCTTC. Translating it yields CASSIEAGVYNEQFF.

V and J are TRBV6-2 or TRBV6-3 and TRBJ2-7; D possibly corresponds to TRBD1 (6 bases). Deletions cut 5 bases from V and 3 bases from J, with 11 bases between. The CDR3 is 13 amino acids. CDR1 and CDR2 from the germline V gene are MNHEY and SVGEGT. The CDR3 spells CASSNRGIYEQYF. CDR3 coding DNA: TGTGCCAGCAGTAATAGGGGGATCTACGAGCAGTACTTC.

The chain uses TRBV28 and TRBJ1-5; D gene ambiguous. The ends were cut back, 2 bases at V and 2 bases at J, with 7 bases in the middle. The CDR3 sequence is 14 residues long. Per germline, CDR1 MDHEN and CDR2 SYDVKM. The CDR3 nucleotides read TGTGCCAGCAGTTTAAGTTTAGGCAATCAGCCCCAGCATTTT. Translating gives CASSLSLGNQPQHF.

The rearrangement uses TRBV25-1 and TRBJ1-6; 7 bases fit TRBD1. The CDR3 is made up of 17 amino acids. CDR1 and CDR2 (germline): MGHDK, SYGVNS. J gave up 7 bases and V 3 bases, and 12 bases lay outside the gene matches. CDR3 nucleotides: TGTGCCAGCAGTGATGGCCCCGGGACAGTCACAAATTCACCCCTCCACTTT. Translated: CASSDGPGTVTNSPLHF.

CDR3 bases: TGTGCCAGCAGGGGACAGGGGCTCCACGAGCAGTACTTC. Protein: CASRGQGLHEQYF. This chain joins TRBV28 and TRBJ2-7; 10 bases line up with TRBD1. V lost 6 bases to trimming and J lost 5 bases; unmatched junction nucleotides: 4. CDR1 MDHEN and CDR2 SYDVKM come from the germline V gene. The CDR3 spans 13 residues. Full variable domain (missing parts from reference TRBV28 and TRBJ2-7): DVKVTQSSRYLVKRTGEKVFLECVQDMDHENMFWYRQDPGLGLRLIYFSYDVKMKEKGDIPEGYSVSREKKERFSLILESASTNQTSMYLCASRGQGLHEQYFGPGTRLTVT.

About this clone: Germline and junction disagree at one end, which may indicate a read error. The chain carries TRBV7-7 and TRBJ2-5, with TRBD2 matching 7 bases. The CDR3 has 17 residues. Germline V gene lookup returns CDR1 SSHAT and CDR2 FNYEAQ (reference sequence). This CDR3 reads CASSPGTHLAGGETQYF. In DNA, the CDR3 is TGTGCTAGCAGCCCCGGGACTCACTTAGCGGGTGGGGAGACCCAGTACTTC.

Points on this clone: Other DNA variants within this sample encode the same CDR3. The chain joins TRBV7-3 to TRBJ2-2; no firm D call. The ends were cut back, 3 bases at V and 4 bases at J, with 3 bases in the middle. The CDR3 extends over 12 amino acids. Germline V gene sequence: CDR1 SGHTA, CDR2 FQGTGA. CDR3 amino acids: CASSLSTGELFF. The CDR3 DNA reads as TGTGCCAGCAGCTTGAGCACCGGGGAGCTGTTTTTT.

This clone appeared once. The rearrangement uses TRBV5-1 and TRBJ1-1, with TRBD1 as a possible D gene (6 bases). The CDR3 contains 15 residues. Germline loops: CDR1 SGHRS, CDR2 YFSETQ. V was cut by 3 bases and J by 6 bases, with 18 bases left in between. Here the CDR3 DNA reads TGCGCCAGCAGCTACAGGAGCTCAGGGGTACCTGAAGCTTTCTTT. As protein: CASSYRSSGVPEAFF.

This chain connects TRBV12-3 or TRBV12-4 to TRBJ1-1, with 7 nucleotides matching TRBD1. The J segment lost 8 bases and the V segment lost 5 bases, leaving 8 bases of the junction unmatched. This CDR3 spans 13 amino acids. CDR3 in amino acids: CASSGGDREEAFF. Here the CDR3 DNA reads TGTGCCAGCAGTGGGGGCGACAGGGAGGAAGCTTTCTTT.

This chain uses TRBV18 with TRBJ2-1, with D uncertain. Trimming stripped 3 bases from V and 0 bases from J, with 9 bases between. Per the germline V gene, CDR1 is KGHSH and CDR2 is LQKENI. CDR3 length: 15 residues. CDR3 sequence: CASSPPRFSYNEQFF. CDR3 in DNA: TGTGCCAGCTCACCTCCTAGGTTCTCCTACAATGAGCAGTTCTTC. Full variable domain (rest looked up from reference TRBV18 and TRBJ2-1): NAGVMQNPRHLVRRRGQEARLRCSPMKGHSHVYWYRQLPEEGLKFMVYLQKENIIDESGMPKERFSAEFPKEGPSILRIQQVVRGDSAAYFCASSPPRFSYNEQFFGPGTRLTVL.